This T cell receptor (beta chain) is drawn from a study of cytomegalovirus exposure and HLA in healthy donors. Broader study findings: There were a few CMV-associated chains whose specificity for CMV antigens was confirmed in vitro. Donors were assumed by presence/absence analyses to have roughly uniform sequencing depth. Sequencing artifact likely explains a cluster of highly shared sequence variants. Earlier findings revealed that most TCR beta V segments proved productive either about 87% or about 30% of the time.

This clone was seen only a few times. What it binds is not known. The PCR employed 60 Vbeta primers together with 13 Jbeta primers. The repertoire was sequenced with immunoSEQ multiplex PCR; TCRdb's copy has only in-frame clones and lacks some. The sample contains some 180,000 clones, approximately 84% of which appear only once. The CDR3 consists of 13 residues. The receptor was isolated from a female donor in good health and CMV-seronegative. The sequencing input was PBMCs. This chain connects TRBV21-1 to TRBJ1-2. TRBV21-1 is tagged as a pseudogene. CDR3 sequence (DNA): TGTGCCAGCAGTCTTCTCCCCCACTATGGCTACACCTTC. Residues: CASSLLPHYGYTF.